These 27 T cell receptor beta chains originate from one sample sequenced in a study of blood T cell repertoires in COVID-19. Some clones are missing from TCRdb's copy, which holds only in-frame ones; the method was immunoSEQ multiplex PCR. The data contain fewer than 250,000 clones, around 87% of them singletons. Sequences were obtained from peripheral blood. These receptors all stem from a man aged 55 to 70 with acute or convalescent COVID-19.

V is TRBV24-1 and J is TRBJ1-1, with D unclear. Trimming left V 9 bases short and J 1 base short, with 20 bases between. Germline V lookup: CDR1 KGHDR, CDR2 SFDVKD. This CDR3 comprises 16 residues. In DNA, the CDR3 is TGTGCCACCCCCCTGCGGGAGCTGTTGAAGAACACTGAAGCTTTCTTT. This sequence encodes CATPLRELLKNTEAFF.

This sequence joins TRBV5-4 and TRBJ2-5, with 11 bases fitting TRBD1. Germline V gene data show CDR1 as SGHNT and CDR2 as YYREEE (reference sequence). Trimming removed 4 bases from V and 5 bases from J; junction bases left unmatched: 7. The CDR3 consists of 15 residues. CDR3 nucleotides: TGTGCCAGCAGCCCGAGGACAGGGGGCAGGGAGACCCAGTACTTC. It encodes CASSPRTGGRETQYF.

This sequence joins TRBV7-3 and TRBJ2-2; 10 bases fit TRBD1. CDR3 length: 15 amino acids. Germline V gene sequence: CDR1 SGHTA, CDR2 FQGTGA. Trimming removed 5 bases from V and 5 bases from J; junction bases left unmatched: 5. The CDR3 region is CASSLDRGRTGELFF. The CDR3 DNA follows: TGTGCCAGCAGCCTCGACAGGGGGCGGACCGGGGAGCTGTTTTTT. Full variable domain (outside the CDR3, taken from reference TRBV7-3 and TRBJ2-2): GAGVSQTPSNKVTEKGKYVELRCDPISGHTALYWYRQSLGQGPEFLIYFQGTGAADDSGLPNDRFFAVRPEGSVSTLKIQRTERGDSAVYLCASSLDRGRTGELFFGEGSRLTVL.

Turning to this clone: This may be a read error, as it is one base from a much larger clone. The gene calls are TRBV5-4 and TRBJ1-3, with no clear D. CDR1 SGHNT and CDR2 YYREEE come from the germline V gene (reference sequence). This CDR3 spans 13 amino acids. The V gene lost 2 bases and the J gene lost 0 bases, with 3 bases spanning the gap. The CDR3 bases are TGTGCCAGCAGCTTCAGCTCTGGAAACACCATATATTTT. This sequence encodes CASSFSSGNTIYF.

This rearrangement joins TRBV19 to TRBJ1-5; TRBD1 agrees at 11 bases. V shed 6 bases, J shed 2 bases, and the junction held 18 bases outside the gene matches. The CDR3 has 20 residues. Germline values: CDR1 LNHDA, CDR2 SQIVND (reference sequence). The CDR3 nucleotides are TGTGCCAGTAGACCTAGATCGGGACAGGGGGTTGGAGGTGGCAATCAGCCCCAGCATTTT. The encoded protein is CASRPRSGQGVGGGNQPQHF.

This rearrangement joins TRBV9 to TRBJ2-7; 13 bases are a match to TRBD2. Germline trimming cut 6 bases from V and 8 bases from J; bases unmatched to any gene: 11. The germline V gene encodes CDR1 SGDLS and CDR2 YYNGEE. The CDR3 runs 15 residues. CDR3: CASNPTGLAGRQQYF. As DNA, the CDR3 is TGTGCCAGCAACCCAACGGGACTAGCGGGGCGTCAGCAGTACTTC.

This sequence joins TRBV5-1 and TRBJ1-1; D uncertain. The V gene's germline CDR1 is SGHRS and CDR2 YFSETQ. With 4 bases removed from V and 4 bases from J, the gap between germline ends came to 17 bases. The CDR3 sequence is 15 residues long. The CDR3 sequence is CASSPTLAGSTEAFF. The DNA of the CDR3 is TGCGCCAGCAGCCCGACTCTTGCTGGGAGCACTGAAGCTTTCTTT.

The chain recombines TRBV21-1 with TRBJ2-2; the table's TRBD1 call for D was not verified on the DNA. TRBV21-1 is a documented pseudogene. The CDR3 sequence is 15 residues long. The CDR3 bases are TGTGCCAGCAGCAGGGGCACAGGGAACACCGGGGAGCTGTTTTTT. As protein: CASSRGTGNTGELFF.

This rearrangement joins TRBV5-1 to TRBJ2-7, with 12 bases matching TRBD2. Germline V lookup: CDR1 SGHRS, CDR2 YFSETQ. This CDR3 region has 15 residues. V trimming: 4 bases; J trimming: 2 bases; junction bases outside the gene matches: 4. CDR3 sequence (DNA): TGCGCCAGCAGCCCACTAGCGGGGGGAACCTACGAGCAGTACTTC. Protein product: CASSPLAGGTYEQYF.

CDR3 in DNA: TGTGCCAGTAGTAGAGGACAGGTTGTTAACTATGGCTACACCTTC. Residues: CASSRGQVVNYGYTF. The chain combines TRBV19 with TRBJ1-2, with TRBD1 identical over 7 bases. In germline, CDR1 is LNHDA, CDR2 SQIVND (reference sequence). V gave up 4 bases and J gave up 1 base; unmatched junction bases: 6. The CDR3 spans 15 residues.

The rearrangement uses TRBV5-1 and TRBJ2-5, with TRBD2 identical over 8 bases. Germline CDR1 reads SGHRS; CDR2 reads YFSETQ. The ends lost 0 bases at V and 5 bases at J; junction bases unmatched: 9. This CDR3 contains 16 residues. Here the CDR3 reads CASSLGSGDPGETQYF. In nucleotides, the CDR3 is TGCGCCAGCAGCTTGGGTAGCGGGGACCCCGGTGAGACCCAGTACTTC. Drawing the rest from reference TRBV5-1 and TRBJ2-5, the complete variable domain is KAGVTQTPRYLIKTRGQQVTLSCSPISGHRSVSWYQQTPGQGLQFLFEYFSETQRNKGNFPGRFSGRQFSNSRSEMNVSTLELGDSALYLCASSLGSGDPGETQYFGPGTRLLVL.

The chain recombines TRBV24-1 with TRBJ2-3, with 8 bases that match TRBD2. Germline CDR1 KGHDR, CDR2 SFDVKD. CDR3 length: 15 residues. The J segment lost 4 bases and the V segment lost 4 bases, leaving 6 bases of the junction unmatched. CDR3 amino acids: CATSDGRGVSDTQYF. The CDR3 DNA reads as TGTGCCACCAGTGACGGGCGGGGGGTCTCAGATACGCAGTATTTT.

The genes are TRBV6-5 and TRBJ1-2; D possibly corresponds to TRBD1 (5 bases). The CDR3 runs 14 residues. The V gene's germline CDR1 is MNHEY and CDR2 SVGAGI. The V and J ends lost 2 bases and 4 bases respectively, with 11 bases between them. The CDR3 reads CASSYSTGFYGYTF. The CDR3 DNA reads as TGTGCCAGCAGTTACAGTACAGGATTCTATGGCTACACCTTC.

The chain is built from TRBV29-1 and TRBJ2-3; 9 bases fit TRBD1. The CDR3 length is 17 residues. J gave up 0 bases and V 5 bases, and 12 bases lay outside the gene matches. Germline CDR1 reads SQVTM; CDR2 reads ANQGSEA. CDR3 in DNA: TGCAGCGTTCTGTTGTACAGGGGGCTTTCTAGCACAGATACGCAGTATTTT. Protein sequence: CSVLLYRGLSSTDTQYF.

The chain recombines TRBV25-1 with TRBJ2-5, with D possibly being TRBD1 (6 bases). V lost 3 bases, J lost 1 base, and 15 bases lay in between. The CDR3 is 16 residues long. The germline gives CDR1 MGHDK, CDR2 SYGVNS. The CDR3 DNA is TGTGCCAGCAGTGACCCCTTTTGGGGGCGCCAAGAGACCCAGTACTTC. Protein product: CASSDPFWGRQETQYF.

The chain has TRBV7-2 and TRBJ2-5; 8 bases line up with TRBD2. CDR3 length: 16 amino acids. After removal of 0 bases from V and 4 bases from J, the junction contained 7 bases not matched to a gene. CDR1 and CDR2 (germline): SGHTA, FQGNSA. Here the CDR3 DNA reads TGTGCCAGCAGCTTAGCGCCTAGCGGGCGGGGAGAGACCCAGTACTTC. Protein: CASSLAPSGRGETQYF.

CDR3: CASGGGGNTEAFF. The CDR3 DNA sequence: TGTGCTAGTGGTGGGGGCGGGAACACTGAAGCTTTCTTT. This rearrangement joins TRBV12-5 to TRBJ1-1; tentative D call: TRBD1 (6 bases). V was clipped by 5 bases and J by 1 base, with 8 bases between them. The V gene's germline CDR1 is LGHNT and CDR2 FRNRAP. This CDR3 is built from 13 residues.

The rearrangement links TRBV6-5 to TRBJ2-3, with D maybe TRBD2 (6 bases). V lost 4 bases and J lost 1, with 9 bases in between. The germline gives CDR1 MNHEY, CDR2 SVGAGI. The CDR3 spans 14 residues. The CDR3 nucleotides are TGTGCCAGCAGTTTCGGGGGTGGCACAGATACGCAGTATTTT. It codes for CASSFGGGTDTQYF.

V is TRBV19 and J is TRBJ1-4, with D perhaps matching TRBD1 (6 bases). CDR3 length equals 16 residues. Germline loops: CDR1 LNHDA, CDR2 SQIVND (reference sequence). V lost 3 bases and J lost 0, with 11 bases in between. The CDR3 region is CASSIAQGATNEKLFF. The CDR3, as DNA: TGTGCCAGTAGTATCGCACAGGGTGCAACTAATGAAAAACTGTTTTTT.

The chain uses TRBV11-2 and TRBJ1-6, with no clear D. Per germline, CDR1 SGHAT and CDR2 FQNNGV. The CDR3 sequence is 15 residues long. Trimming took off 2 bases at V and 9 bases at J, with 14 bases between the two ends. CDR3 bases: TGTGCCAGCAGCTTACTTGGCGGCCAAGGTTCACCCCTCCACTTT. It translates to CASSLLGGQGSPLHF.

The chain combines TRBV6-5 with TRBJ1-4; no clear D gene. Trimming cost V 7 bases and J 1 base, with 13 bases left between them. CDR1 and CDR2 from the germline V gene are MNHEY and SVGAGI. The CDR3 is 15 amino acids. The CDR3 protein is CASITGGRTNEKLFF. The CDR3 nucleotides are TGTGCCAGCATCACTGGAGGAAGAACTAATGAAAAACTGTTTTTT.

The rearrangement links TRBV29-1 to TRBJ2-3; TRBD1 matches at 7 bases. The CDR3 consists of 13 residues. V lost 7 bases to trimming and J lost 7 bases; unmatched junction nucleotides: 11. CDR1 is SQVTM, CDR2 ANQGSEA, per germline. CDR3 sequence reads: CSAPQGERNTQYF. CDR3 coding DNA: TGCAGCGCTCCCCAGGGGGAAAGAAATACGCAGTATTTT.

The chain couples TRBV7-2 to TRBJ1-5; the D gene is possibly TRBD1 (6 bases). The germline gives CDR1 SGHTA, CDR2 FQGNSA. V was cut by 5 bases and J by 3 bases, with 14 bases left in between. The CDR3 totals 15 residues. This chain's CDR3 is CASSLGQGPNQPQHF. In DNA form, the CDR3 reads TGTGCCAGCAGCCTTGGGCAGGGGCCCAATCAGCCCCAGCATTTT. Filled out from reference TRBV7-2 and TRBJ1-5, the complete variable domain reads GAGVSQSPSNKVTEKGKDVELRCDPISGHTALYWYRQSLGQGLEFLIYFQGNSAPDKSGLPSDRFSAERTGGSVSTLTIQRTQQEDSAVYLCASSLGQGPNQPQHFGDGTRLSIL.

This clone was observed a few times. The chain links TRBV19 to TRBJ2-2, with D possibly being TRBD1 (6 bases). Trimming cost V 5 bases and J 0 bases, with 10 bases left between them. Germline V CDR1 and CDR2: LNHDA, SQIVND (reference sequence). The CDR3 has 15 residues. This chain's CDR3 is CASSRDNTNTGELFF. Here the CDR3 DNA reads TGTGCCAGTAGTCGGGACAACACGAACACCGGGGAGCTGTTTTTT.

This clone was detected a few times. The gene calls are TRBV27 and TRBJ1-5; D is possibly TRBD1 (6 bases). Trimming stripped 4 bases from V and 6 bases from J, with 13 bases between. Germline CDR1 MNHEY, CDR2 SMNVEV (reference sequence). This CDR3 is built from 14 residues. The CDR3 bases are TGTGCCAGCAGTTCGCTCAGGGGCGGTCAGCCCCAGCATTTT. This gives the protein CASSSLRGGQPQHF.

This clone was found a few times. CDR3 amino acids: CASSVGTSGGAGELFF. For the CDR3, the DNA is TGTGCCAGCAGTGTGGGCACTAGCGGGGGTGCCGGGGAGCTGTTTTTT. V is TRBV2 and J is TRBJ2-2, with TRBD2 identical over 11 bases. Per the germline V gene, CDR1 is SNHLY and CDR2 is FYNNEI. The CDR3 runs to 16 residues. V was pared by 4 bases and J by 6 bases, with 7 bases of the junction left unmatched.

V gene TRBV6-2 or TRBV6-3 combines with J gene TRBJ2-7; possible D gene TRBD1, 5 bases. This CDR3 is built from 14 residues. Germline V gives CDR1 MNHEY, CDR2 SVGEGT. V lost 0 bases to trimming and J lost 6 bases, with 12 bases between them. The CDR3 DNA follows: TGTGCCAGCAGTTACTCAGGCAGGGAAAGCGAGCAGTACTTC. Its protein product is CASSYSGRESEQYF.